The rows below give T cell receptor beta chains drawn from one sample of a study of T-cell reconstitution after alpha-beta-depleted transplantation in children. TCRdb passed the PCR reads through MiXCR, listing each CDR3 protein once. The table includes 360,000 or so distinct CDR3 sequences, 20% detected once. Sequencing was performed on PBMCs from the stem cell graft donor, taken from the stem cell graft. The receptor set was obtained from a human donor who donated a stem cell graft to a child with acute myeloid leukemia. Each CDR3 is given with its conserved first and last residue. The D gene is left open where the match is weak. The listing skips clone size in some rows; elsewhere it reads once, few, many or a size class.

>TRBJ1-2|TRBV29-1|many|-
TGCAGCGTTGAAGCCGGGAGAACGGCTTCCTATGGCTACACCTTC
CSVEAGRTASYGYTF
>TRBJ2-6|TRBV15|few|-
TGTGCCACCAGCCTAGAGAGGGTGTCGGGGGCCAACGTCCTGACTTTC
CATSLERVSGANVLTF
>TRBJ2-1|TRBV20-1|-|-
TGCAGTGCTAGAGACCTTCTTAGTAACAATGAGCAGTTCTTC
CSARDLLSNNEQFF
>TRBJ2-7|TRBV4-3|-|TRBD2
TGCGCCAGCAGCCAAGATCCGGGGGGATCTAGCGGGAGGAGATACGAGCAGTACTTC
CASSQDPGGSSGRRYEQYF
>TRBJ2-3|TRBV10-3|many|-
TGTGCCATCAGAGGTGAAGATACGCAGTATTTT
CAIRGEDTQYF
>TRBJ2-3|TRBV29-1|many|TRBD2
TGCAGCTTACTAGCGGGAGCCACAGATACGCAGTATTTT
CSLLAGATDTQYF
>TRBJ2-5|TRBV7-9|-|-
TGTGCCAGCAGCACTAACCACAGGGGCGGGGAAGAGACCCAGTACTTC
CASSTNHRGGEETQYF
>TRBJ2-1|TRBV7-2|few|-
TGTGCCAGCAGCCGACTCCCCTCGAATGAGCAGTTCTTC
CASSRLPSNEQFF
>TRBJ1-1|TRBV5-1|-|TRBD1
TGCGCCAGCAGCGTGACAGGGAATGGGGACACTGAAGCTTTCTTT
CASSVTGNGDTEAFF
>TRBJ2-7|TRBV2|-|-
TGTGCCGGCAGTGAAGAAGAACTCACTCCCTACGAGCAGTACTTC
CAGSEEELTPYEQYF
>TRBJ2-3|TRBV10-3|few|TRBD1
TGTGCCTCTCATAAGGGACAGGCCCCGTCAGATACGCAGTATTTT
CASHKGQAPSDTQYF
>TRBJ2-7|TRBV6-5|-|-
TGTGCCAGCAGTTTCAGGGAGGTCTCACTTTACGAGCAGTACTTC
CASSFREVSLYEQYF
>TRBJ1-1|TRBV29-1|many|-
TGCAGCGTTGAAAGGCAGATCATGAACACTGAAGCTTTCTTT
CSVERQIMNTEAFF
>TRBJ2-3|TRBV12-3/TRBV12-4|-|TRBD2
TGTGCCAGCAGTTTGGTGGCGGGAGGGCCTATAGATACGCAGTATTTT
CASSLVAGGPIDTQYF
>TRBJ2-7|TRBV9|-|TRBD1
TGTGCCAGCAGCGTAGGAGGGGACAGTTTCTACGAGCAGTACTTC
CASSVGGDSFYEQYF
>TRBJ2-5|TRBV20-1|-|-
TGCAGTGTTTTGAAACGACAAGAGACCCAGTACTTC
CSVLKRQETQYF
>TRBJ1-1|TRBV29-1|many|-
TGCAGCGTATCAGGGTATATGAACACTGAAGCTTTCTTT
CSVSGYMNTEAFF
>TRBJ2-7|TRBV4-2|many|-
TGTGCCAGCAGCCAGAACACAGGGTTATACGAGCAGTACTTC
CASSQNTGLYEQYF
>TRBJ2-1|TRBV12-3/TRBV12-4|many|-
TGTGCCAGCAGTTATAAGGTTGAGCAGTTCTTC
CASSYKVEQFF
>TRBJ2-7|TRBV6-5|many|-
TGTGCCAGCAGTTACTCGACAGCTTTGCCCCCTCAGCAGTACTTC
CASSYSTALPPQQYF
>TRBJ2-7|TRBV20-1|-|TRBD2
TGCAGTGCTAGGGGACTAGCGGTCAACGAGCAGTACTTC
CSARGLAVNEQYF
>TRBJ2-5|TRBV6-2/TRBV6-3|many|-
TGTGCCAGCAGTTACTCGAAGGCGAGAATAGCCCAGTACTTC
CASSYSKARIAQYF
>TRBJ2-3|TRBV12-3/TRBV12-4|-|TRBD2
TGTACCAGCAGTTTAGCGGGAGGGAACACGGATACGCAGTATTTT
CTSSLAGGNTDTQYF
>TRBJ1-1|TRBV25-1|-|-
TGTGCCAGCGCCGAGGACACTGAAGCTTTCTTT
CASAEDTEAFF
>TRBJ2-5|TRBV12-3/TRBV12-4|few|TRBD2
TGTGCCAGCGGGGGGGACCAAGAGACCCAGTACTTC
CASGGDQETQYF
>TRBJ2-1|TRBV10-1|few|-
TGCGCCAGCACGTCCGGGGATTTATTGGGTGAGCAGTTCTTC
CASTSGDLLGEQFF
>TRBJ2-7|TRBV10-3|few|TRBD1
TGTGCCATCACCCGGGACAGGGAAGGCTACGAGCAGTACTTC
CAITRDREGYEQYF
>TRBJ2-7|TRBV6-1|many|-
TGTGCCAGCAGTGAATGGTCAGGGGGGGAGCAGTACTTC
CASSEWSGGEQYF
>TRBJ2-1|TRBV10-3|many|-
TGTGCCATCAGTGACGAAGGCAGCGACAATGAGCAGTTCTTC
CAISDEGSDNEQFF
>TRBJ2-1|TRBV20-1|-|TRBD2
TGCAGTGCTAGACCTCTGACTAGCGGGTATGTGGACAATGAGCAGTTCTTC
CSARPLTSGYVDNEQFF
>TRBJ2-3|TRBV12-3/TRBV12-4|few|-
TGTGCCAGCAGTCCCGTGGAATTCACAGATACGCAGTATTTT
CASSPVEFTDTQYF
>TRBJ2-7|TRBV4-2|-|TRBD2
TGTGCCAGCAGCCAAGATTTCGGGGGGGGATCCTACGAGCAGTACTTC
CASSQDFGGGSYEQYF
>TRBJ1-1|TRBV28|-|-
TGTGCCAGCGGTCGACTTGTTGAAGCTTTCTTT
CASGRLVEAFF
>TRBJ2-1|TRBV20-1|many|-
TGCAGTGTAGGGGAGGGGGGTTACAATGAGCAGTTCTTC
CSVGEGGYNEQFF
>TRBJ2-7|TRBV6-2/TRBV6-3|many|TRBD2
TGTGCCAGCAGTTATTTAGCGGGCGCCTACGAGCAGTACTTC
CASSYLAGAYEQYF
>TRBJ2-1|TRBV20-1|many|TRBD2
TGCAGTGCCAGGCCACTAGCGGGAGGGCCATACAATGAGCAGTTCTTC
CSARPLAGGPYNEQFF
>TRBJ2-1|TRBV20-1|many|TRBD2
TGCAGTGCCGAAACTAGCGGCTACTACAATGAGCAGTTCTTC
CSAETSGYYNEQFF
>TRBJ2-7|TRBV4-2|-|-
TGTGCCAGCAGCCAGGCCCTCTCGGACCGCTGGGCCTACGAGCAGTACTTC
CASSQALSDRWAYEQYF
>TRBJ2-7|TRBV12-3/TRBV12-4|many|-
TGTGCCAGCAGTTCGACAGGTCCACCCTACGAGCAGTACTTC
CASSSTGPPYEQYF
>TRBJ2-7|TRBV12-3/TRBV12-4|many|-
TGTGCCAGCAGTTTAGGACTTTCCTACTCCTACGAGCAGTACTTC
CASSLGLSYSYEQYF
>TRBJ2-5|TRBV7-9|few|-
TGTGCCAGCAGCTTAACCGACTTGAACCAAGAGACCCAGTACTTC
CASSLTDLNQETQYF
>TRBJ2-7|TRBV12-3/TRBV12-4|-|TRBD1
TGTGCCAGCAGCACCCCCGACAGGGCCGGCGAGCAGTACTTC
CASSTPDRAGEQYF
>TRBJ1-3|TRBV20-1|-|TRBD1
TGCAGTGCTAGGGCCACAGGGGAAGGAAACACCATATATTTT
CSARATGEGNTIYF